This TCR beta chain was obtained from a study of T cell clonotyping in hematopoietic cell transplantation. Produced via immunoSEQ multiplex PCR; TCRdb's table is partial and in-frame only. This table holds more than 65,000 clones, just under 95% found once. Germline CDR1 and CDR2: SGHTA and FQGTGA. The V end lost 5 bases, the J end lost 7 bases, and 17 bases lay between the germline ends. The CDR3 consists of 14 residues. This sequence originates from a man in his forties or fifties in good health. Some clones in this sample may be carry-over from other donors' samples. The V gene is TRBV7-3, the J gene TRBJ2-5, with D possibly matching TRBD1 (6 bases). The sample consisted of peripheral blood mononuclear cells. In DNA form, the CDR3 reads TGTGCCAGCAGCCCCGGGCGGCAAGGGGGGACCCAGTACTTC. Protein product: CASSPGRQGGTQYF.